One and the same sample provided the 25 T cell receptor beta chains below, sequenced in a study of shared clonotypes between healthy human individuals. Only CD45RO-negative cells positively selected for CCR7 counted as naive CD8 cells, so terminally differentiated effector memory CD45RA+ cells were excluded. The protocol was immunoSEQ multiplex PCR, while the TCRdb copy is restricted to in-frame clones and leaves out a portion. Altogether about 2.2 million clones are present, 85% to 95% being singletons, with the ten largest covering under 2%. The sequencing input was naive CD8+ T cells from PBMCs. The receptor set was obtained from a man between 18 and 35 years old in good health. Some clones in this sample may be carry-over from other donors' samples.

This chain joins TRBV27 and TRBJ1-3, with TRBD1 as a possible D gene (6 bases). The CDR3 is made up of 15 amino acids. V lost 4 bases and J lost 6, with 16 bases in between. Germline lookup yields CDR1 MNHEY and CDR2 SMNVEV (reference sequence). The CDR3 bases are TGTGCCAGCAGTTCCACAGGGTTTTTCCAAAACACCATATATTTT. Protein sequence: CASSSTGFFQNTIYF.

As to this clone: Different DNA sequences within this sample yield the same CDR3. This chain links TRBV7-2 with TRBJ2-7; D is uncertain. The germline gives CDR1 SGHTA, CDR2 FQGNSA. The CDR3 is 13 residues long. V lost 3 bases, J lost 2 bases, and 8 bases lay in between. CDR3 bases: TGTGCCAGCAGCTTGGGCCGCACCTACGAGCAGTACTTC. This sequence encodes CASSLGRTYEQYF.

The chain links TRBV27 to TRBJ2-7; tentatively, D is TRBD1 (5 bases). Germline assignment: CDR1 MNHEY and CDR2 SMNVEV (reference sequence). CDR3 length equals 14 residues. The V and J ends lost 5 bases and 3 bases respectively, with 14 bases between them. Here the CDR3 reads CASSARTGFYEQYF. The CDR3 DNA is TGTGCCAGCAGTGCCCGAACAGGTTTCTACGAGCAGTACTTC.

This clone was counted a single time. The chain employs TRBV25-1 and TRBJ1-2, with 10 bases identical to TRBD1. V trimming: 4 bases; J trimming: 8 bases; junction bases outside the gene matches: 7. Germline assignment: CDR1 MGHDK and CDR2 SYGVNS. This CDR3 is 14 amino acids long. The chain's CDR3 is CASSAPDRGLGYTF. Written as DNA, the CDR3 is TGTGCCAGCAGTGCACCCGACAGGGGGCTAGGCTACACCTTC.

The rearrangement links TRBV27 to TRBJ2-1, with D perhaps TRBD1 or TRBD2 (5 bases each). Trimming removed 10 bases at V and 3 bases at J, with 16 bases between. The CDR3 contains 14 residues. Germline V CDR1 and CDR2: MNHEY, SMNVEV (reference sequence). As DNA, the CDR3 is TGTGCCACCGCCGCCGGGGCTTACTACAATGAGCAGTTCTTC. It encodes CATAAGAYYNEQFF.

The chain couples TRBV21-1 to TRBJ2-7; the table assigns TRBD1, which was not confirmed against the DNA. TRBV21-1 is a documented pseudogene. The CDR3 loop spans 16 amino acids. The CDR3 sequence is CASSGADRLWAYEQYF. DNA of the CDR3: TGTGCCAGCAGCGGGGCCGACAGATTATGGGCCTACGAGCAGTACTTC.

J is TRBJ2-1 and V is TRBV7-8; possibly TRBD1 or TRBD2 for D (5 bases each). CDR3 length equals 16 residues. Trimming removed 4 bases from V and 0 bases from J, with 13 bases in between. Germline-derived CDR1 and CDR2 are SGHVS and FQNEAQ. CDR3: CASSSPGPSSYNEQFF. As DNA, the CDR3 is TGTGCCAGCAGCTCCCCGGGACCCAGCTCCTACAATGAGCAGTTCTTC.

The chain is built from TRBV6-6 and TRBJ2-7; D is uncertain. CDR3 size: 15 residues. Germline values: CDR1 MNHNY, CDR2 SVGAGI (reference sequence). Between the trimmed V and J ends, which lost 6 bases and 3 bases, there was a span of 18 bases. CDR3 region: CASRSSRLSNYEQYF. CDR3 in DNA: TGTGCCAGCAGATCCTCGAGGCTATCGAACTACGAGCAGTACTTC.

The chain has TRBV29-1 and TRBJ1-2; D gene ambiguous. The CDR3 consists of 15 residues. V lost 3 bases, J lost 0 bases, and 14 bases lay in between. Per the germline V gene, CDR1 is SQVTM and CDR2 is ANQGSEA. In nucleotides, the CDR3 is TGCAGCGTTGAGGGAGGCGACCCGTCTAACTATGGCTACACCTTC. Translated, it gives CSVEGGDPSNYGYTF.

The chain uses TRBV7-8 and TRBJ2-3; D possibly corresponds to TRBD1 (5 bases). V lost 4 bases, J lost 6 bases, and 17 bases lay in between. The CDR3 consists of 15 residues. Germline V CDR1 and CDR2: SGHVS, FQNEAQ. The CDR3 bases are TGTGCCAGCAGCTCGACAGCCAACCACCGGGATACGCAGTATTTT. Translated: CASSSTANHRDTQYF.

Comments on this clone: Other DNA sequences within the sample encode an identical CDR3. This chain uses TRBV27 with TRBJ2-5; 9 bases line up with TRBD2. Germline lookup yields CDR1 MNHEY and CDR2 SMNVEV (reference sequence). Germline trimming cut 4 bases from V and 5 bases from J; bases unmatched to any gene: 2. The CDR3 runs 13 residues. The CDR3 loop is CASSWAGGETQYF. In DNA, the CDR3 is TGTGCCAGCAGTTGGGCGGGGGGGGAGACCCAGTACTTC.

This chain joins TRBV4-1 and TRBJ2-5; no firm D call. The CDR3 loop spans 12 amino acids. The V gene lost 0 bases and the J gene lost 11 bases, with 10 bases spanning the gap. CDR1 is MGHRA and CDR2 is YSYEKL in the germline V gene. The CDR3 DNA reads as TGCGCCAGCAGCCAAGATCTTATCGGACAGTACTTC. Its protein is CASSQDLIGQYF.

The chain combines TRBV7-9 with TRBJ2-2; 7 bases map to TRBD2. V trimming: 0 bases; J trimming: 0 bases; junction bases outside the gene matches: 1. This CDR3 is built from 16 residues. Germline V gene data show CDR1 as SEHNR and CDR2 as FQNEAQ (reference sequence). The CDR3 nucleotides are TGTGCCAGCAGCTTAGCGGGAGGGCCGAACACCGGGGAGCTGTTTTTT. Encoded protein: CASSLAGGPNTGELFF.

This clone was counted once. The J gene is TRBJ2-7, the V gene TRBV7-8, with 10 bases that match TRBD2. This CDR3 spans 14 amino acids. J lost 4 bases, V lost 5 bases, and 5 bases had no gene match. Germline CDR1 SGHVS, CDR2 FQNEAQ. This chain's CDR3 is CASSRAGGGYEQYF. The CDR3 DNA is TGTGCCAGCAGCCGAGCGGGAGGGGGGTACGAGCAGTACTTC. The entire variable domain, with the rest obtained from reference TRBV7-8 and TRBJ2-7, is as follows: GAGVSQSPRYKVAKRGQDVALRCDPISGHVSLFWYQQALGQGPEFLTYFQNEAQLDKSGLPSDRFFAERPEGSVSTLKIQRTQQEDSAVYLCASSRAGGGYEQYFGPGTRLTVT.

This clone showed up just once. The chain is built from TRBV19 and TRBJ2-1, with D uncertain. The CDR3 is made up of 15 amino acids. In germline, CDR1 is LNHDA, CDR2 SQIVND (reference sequence). The V end was cut by 6 bases, the J end by 0 bases, with 12 bases between. CDR3 sequence reads: CASSRQPSSYNEQFF. The CDR3, as DNA: TGTGCCAGTAGCCGCCAACCGTCCTCCTACAATGAGCAGTTCTTC.

The J gene is TRBJ2-7, the V gene TRBV7-8; D unclear. Germline V CDR1 and CDR2: SGHVS, FQNEAQ. V lost 4 bases and J 0 bases, leaving 13 bases between the germline ends. This CDR3 comprises 15 residues. The CDR3 bases are TGTGCCAGCAGCTCAGTAGGCGCTAGCTCCTACGAGCAGTACTTC. This translates into CASSSVGASSYEQYF. The variable domain in full, completed from reference TRBV7-8 and TRBJ2-7, reads GAGVSQSPRYKVAKRGQDVALRCDPISGHVSLFWYQQALGQGPEFLTYFQNEAQLDKSGLPSDRFFAERPEGSVSTLKIQRTQQEDSAVYLCASSSVGASSYEQYFGPGTRLTVT.

This clone was observed once. The chain employs TRBV7-8 and TRBJ1-5; no reliable D call. CDR3 length: 14 residues. The germline V and J ends were trimmed by 2 bases and 1 base, with 6 bases remaining between them. Germline CDR1 SGHVS, CDR2 FQNEAQ. CDR3 DNA: TGTGCCAGCAGCTTACGAAGGAGCAATCAGCCCCAGCATTTT. This translates into CASSLRRSNQPQHF.

V is TRBV19 and J is TRBJ1-1, with 8 positions matching TRBD1. There are 17 residues in the CDR3. V shed 7 bases, J shed 2 bases, and the junction held 15 bases outside the gene matches. Germline V gives CDR1 LNHDA, CDR2 SQIVND (reference sequence). CDR3 in amino acids: CASTRGTRDRRNTEAFF. For the CDR3, the DNA is TGTGCCAGTACCCGGGGGACACGGGACAGGAGAAACACTGAAGCTTTCTTT.

V gene TRBV6-1 combines with J gene TRBJ1-1; no firm D call. There are 13 residues in the CDR3. Germline V lookup: CDR1 MNHNS, CDR2 SASEGT. The V end lost 10 bases, the J end lost 4 bases, and 16 bases lay between the germline ends. The CDR3 DNA reads as TGTGCCACTTCGGCTTCAGAGAGCACTGAAGCTTTCTTT. Translating gives CATSASESTEAFF.

V is TRBV4-3 and J is TRBJ2-7, with TRBD2 matching 10 bases. The CDR3 runs to 16 residues. Germline V gene data show CDR1 as LGHNA and CDR2 as YSLEER. With 2 bases clipped from V and 3 bases from J, the junction kept 7 bases outside the gene matches. In nucleotides, the CDR3 is TGCGCCAGCAGCCAAAAAGCGGGAGGGGTCCTCTACGAGCAGTACTTC. This gives the protein CASSQKAGGVLYEQYF.

This sequence joins TRBV9 and TRBJ2-1; D is unresolved. Trimming removed 4 bases at V and 7 bases at J, with 12 bases between. Germline lookup yields CDR1 SGDLS and CDR2 YYNGEE. The CDR3 consists of 13 residues. CDR3: CASSTWDTNEQFF. The CDR3 DNA is TGTGCCAGCAGCACCTGGGATACGAATGAGCAGTTCTTC.

A word on this clone: Other DNA sequences in this specimen translate into the identical CDR3. The genes are TRBV27 and TRBJ1-1; possible D gene TRBD1, 6 bases. Trimming left V 5 bases short and J 1 base short, with 11 bases between. CDR3 length: 14 residues. Per the germline V gene, CDR1 is MNHEY and CDR2 is SMNVEV (reference sequence). CDR3 sequence (DNA): TGTGCCAGCAGTCCCACAGGGAGGAACACTGAAGCTTTCTTT. Translated: CASSPTGRNTEAFF.

The V call is TRBV7-5, the J call TRBJ2-1; TRBD2, the table's D call, was not compared with the DNA. TRBV7-5 is a listed pseudogene. The CDR3 has 16 residues. The CDR3 sequence: CVRSKPTSGSTHEQFF. The CDR3 nucleotides are TGTGTCAGAAGCAAACCGACTAGCGGGAGCACCCATGAGCAGTTCTTC.

J is TRBJ1-4 and V is TRBV7-9; D is undetermined. Trimming pared 4 bases from V and 8 bases from J, leaving 20 bases between. The length of the CDR3 is 16 residues. Germline V gene data show CDR1 as SEHNR and CDR2 as FQNEAQ (reference sequence). The DNA of the CDR3 is TGTGCCAGCAGCTCATTCGTATCATGGCAGCGGGAAAAACTGTTTTTT. Protein sequence: CASSSFVSWQREKLFF. The complete variable domain, with remaining parts taken from reference TRBV7-9 and TRBJ1-4, reads DTGVSQNPRHKITKRGQNVTFRCDPISEHNRLYWYRQTLGQGPEFLTYFQNEAQLEKSRLLSDRFSAERPKGSFSTLEIQRTEQGDSAMYLCASSSFVSWQREKLFFGSGTQLSVL.

This clone occurred once. CDR3 DNA sequence: TGCGCCAGCAGCCACGGGACAGGGGATTTGGGCCTCAATCAGCCCCAGCATTTT. Translated, it gives CASSHGTGDLGLNQPQHF. V is TRBV4-1 and J is TRBJ1-5; 10 bases line up with TRBD1. Germline CDR1 reads MGHRA; CDR2 reads YSYEKL. This CDR3 is built from 18 residues. The V and J ends lost 3 bases and 3 bases, in that order; junction bases with no gene match: 11.